This note documents a single T cell receptor (beta chain) sequence. Its antigen is undetermined. The sample belongs to a study of post-analysis software for immune sequencing data. Findings and caveats of the study: F measure showed strong co-clustering of same-batch samples. Patients showed TRBV5-6, TRBV5-1 and TRBV20-1 among roughly five TRBV segments more frequent than in controls.

The V gene's germline CDR1 is SGHRS and CDR2 YFSETQ. Trimming took off 4 bases at V and 0 bases at J, with 14 bases between the two ends. The length of the CDR3 is 16 residues. Unique-molecular-identifier-tagged TCR beta cDNA libraries were used. Out of 1 to 10 million T cells, about 510,000 cDNA molecules were generated. Via MiXCR, TCRdb re-called the PCR reads, giving one row per CDR3 protein. The repertoire has about 540,000 distinct CDR3 sequences, 30% to 40% of them found once; the top ten carry under 7%. Material: blood. The chain carries TRBV5-1 and TRBJ2-1; D is undetermined. This TCR was recovered from a girl aged 2-17 years with multiple sclerosis. CDR3 DNA: TGCGCCAGCAGCCCCGCGGTCCAAAGCTCCTACAATGAGCAGTTCTTC. Amino acid sequence: CASSPAVQSSYNEQFF.